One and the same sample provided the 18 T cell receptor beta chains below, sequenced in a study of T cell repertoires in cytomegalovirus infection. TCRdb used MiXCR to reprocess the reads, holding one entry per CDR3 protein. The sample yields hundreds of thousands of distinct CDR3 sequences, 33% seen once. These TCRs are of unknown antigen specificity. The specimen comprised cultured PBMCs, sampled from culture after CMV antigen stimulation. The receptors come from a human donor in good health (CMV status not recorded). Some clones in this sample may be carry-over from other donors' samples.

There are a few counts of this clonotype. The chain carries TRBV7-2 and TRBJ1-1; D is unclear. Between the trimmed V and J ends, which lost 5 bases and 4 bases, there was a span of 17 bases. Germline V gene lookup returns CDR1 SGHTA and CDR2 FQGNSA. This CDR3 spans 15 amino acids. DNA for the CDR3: TGTGCCAGCAGCCCAGAAACGGGCGGTATCACTGAAGCTTTCTTT. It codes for CASSPETGGITEAFF.

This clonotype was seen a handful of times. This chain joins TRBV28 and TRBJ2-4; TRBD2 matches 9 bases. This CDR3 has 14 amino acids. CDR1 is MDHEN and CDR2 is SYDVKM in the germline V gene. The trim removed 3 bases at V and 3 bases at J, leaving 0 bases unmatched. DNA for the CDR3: TGTGCCAGCAGTTTGCGGGGGGGCAAAAACATTCAGTACTTC. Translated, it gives CASSLRGGKNIQYF.

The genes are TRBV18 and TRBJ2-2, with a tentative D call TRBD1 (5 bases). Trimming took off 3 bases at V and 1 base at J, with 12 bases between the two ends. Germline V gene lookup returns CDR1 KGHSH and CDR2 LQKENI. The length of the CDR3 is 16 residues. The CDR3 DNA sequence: TGTGCCAGCTCACCCCCAGGGCACAGGAACACCGGGGAGCTGTTTTTT. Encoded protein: CASSPPGHRNTGELFF.

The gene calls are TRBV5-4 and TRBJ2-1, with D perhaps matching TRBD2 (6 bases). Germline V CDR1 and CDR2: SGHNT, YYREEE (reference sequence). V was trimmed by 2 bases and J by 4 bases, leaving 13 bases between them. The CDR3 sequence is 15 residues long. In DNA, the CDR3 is TGTGCCAGCAGCTTCGTCGGGGGATTATACAATGAGCAGTTCTTC. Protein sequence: CASSFVGGLYNEQFF.

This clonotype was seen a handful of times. CDR3 bases: TGCGCCAGCAGCCAAGACTTTGCGGGAGTCGGCGAGCAGTACTTC. Protein: CASSQDFAGVGEQYF. The genes are TRBV4-3 and TRBJ2-7, with 7 bases matching TRBD2. The trim removed 0 bases at V and 6 bases at J, leaving 8 bases unmatched. This CDR3 contains 15 residues. Per the germline V gene, CDR1 is LGHNA and CDR2 is YSLEER.

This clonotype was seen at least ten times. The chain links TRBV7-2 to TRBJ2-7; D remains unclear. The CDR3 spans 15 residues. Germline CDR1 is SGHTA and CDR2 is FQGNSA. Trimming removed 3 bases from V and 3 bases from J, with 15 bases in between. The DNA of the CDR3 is TGTGCCAGCAGCTTTAACTCGGCAGATGTCTACGAGCAGTACTTC. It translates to CASSFNSADVYEQYF.

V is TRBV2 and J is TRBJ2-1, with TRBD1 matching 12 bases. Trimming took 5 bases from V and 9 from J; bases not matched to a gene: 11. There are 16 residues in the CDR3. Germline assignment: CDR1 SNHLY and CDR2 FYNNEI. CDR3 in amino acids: CASSSGQGALGSEQFF. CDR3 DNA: TGTGCCAGCAGTTCGGGACAGGGGGCCTTGGGTAGTGAGCAGTTCTTC.

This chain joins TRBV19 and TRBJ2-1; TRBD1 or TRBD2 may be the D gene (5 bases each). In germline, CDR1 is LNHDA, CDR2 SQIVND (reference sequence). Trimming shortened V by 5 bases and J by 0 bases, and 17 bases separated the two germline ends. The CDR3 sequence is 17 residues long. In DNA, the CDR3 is TGTGCCAGTAGTGGGGGTCCGCAAGTGAGCTCCTACAATGAGCAGTTCTTC. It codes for CASSGGPQVSSYNEQFF.

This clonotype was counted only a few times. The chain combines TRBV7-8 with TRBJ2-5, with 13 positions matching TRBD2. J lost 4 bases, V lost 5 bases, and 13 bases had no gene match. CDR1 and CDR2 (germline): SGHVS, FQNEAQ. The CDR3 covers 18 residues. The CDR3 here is CASSPNHGLAGVIETQYF. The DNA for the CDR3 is TGTGCCAGCAGCCCCAATCACGGACTAGCGGGAGTAATAGAGACCCAGTACTTC.

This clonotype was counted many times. Written as DNA, the CDR3 is TGTGCCAGCAGCCTCGACGTAGTTGGTGGCTACACCTTC. Translation gives CASSLDVVGGYTF. The J gene is TRBJ1-2, the V gene TRBV7-2, with no clear D. CDR1 and CDR2 (germline): SGHTA, FQGNSA. The CDR3 runs to 13 residues. Between the trimmed V and J ends, which lost 5 bases and 7 bases, there was a span of 14 bases.

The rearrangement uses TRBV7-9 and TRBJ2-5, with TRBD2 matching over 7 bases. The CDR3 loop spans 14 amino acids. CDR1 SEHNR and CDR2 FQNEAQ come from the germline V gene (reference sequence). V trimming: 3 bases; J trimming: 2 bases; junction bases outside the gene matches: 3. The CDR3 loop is CASSFQREQETQYF. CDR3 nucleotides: TGTGCCAGCAGCTTTCAGCGGGAACAAGAGACCCAGTACTTC.

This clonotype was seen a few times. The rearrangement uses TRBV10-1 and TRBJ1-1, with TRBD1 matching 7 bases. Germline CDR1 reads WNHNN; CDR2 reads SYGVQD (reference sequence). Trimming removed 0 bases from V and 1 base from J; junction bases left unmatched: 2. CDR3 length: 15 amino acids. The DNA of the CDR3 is TGCGCCAGCAGTGAGTCACGACAGGGGAACACTGAAGCTTTCTTT. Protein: CASSESRQGNTEAFF.

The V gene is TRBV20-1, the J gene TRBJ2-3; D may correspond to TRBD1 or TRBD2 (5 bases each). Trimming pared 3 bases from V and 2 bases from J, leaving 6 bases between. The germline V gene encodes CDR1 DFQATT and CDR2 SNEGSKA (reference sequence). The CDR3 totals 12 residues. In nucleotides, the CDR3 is TGCAGTGCTAGGGGGGTCACAGATACGCAGTATTTT. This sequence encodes CSARGVTDTQYF.

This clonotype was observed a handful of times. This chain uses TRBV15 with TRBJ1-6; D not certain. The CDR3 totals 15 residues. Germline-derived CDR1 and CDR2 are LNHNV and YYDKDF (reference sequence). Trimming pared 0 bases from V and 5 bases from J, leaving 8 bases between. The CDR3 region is CATSRDRGNNSPLHF. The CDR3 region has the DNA TGTGCCACCAGCAGAGATCGCGGAAATAATTCACCCCTCCACTTT.

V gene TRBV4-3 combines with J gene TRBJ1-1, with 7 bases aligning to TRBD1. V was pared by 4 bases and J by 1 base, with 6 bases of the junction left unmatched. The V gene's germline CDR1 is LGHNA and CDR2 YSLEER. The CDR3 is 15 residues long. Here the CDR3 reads CASSREGQSNTEAFF. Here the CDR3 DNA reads TGCGCCAGCAGCCGAGAGGGACAGTCGAACACTGAAGCTTTCTTT.

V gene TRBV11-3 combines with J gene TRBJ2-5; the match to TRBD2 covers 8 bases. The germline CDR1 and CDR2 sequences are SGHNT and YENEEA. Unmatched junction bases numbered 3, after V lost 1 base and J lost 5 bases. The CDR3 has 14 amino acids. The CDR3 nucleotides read TGTGCCAGCAGCTTAGTAGCGGGATCCGAGACCCAGTACTTC. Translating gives CASSLVAGSETQYF.

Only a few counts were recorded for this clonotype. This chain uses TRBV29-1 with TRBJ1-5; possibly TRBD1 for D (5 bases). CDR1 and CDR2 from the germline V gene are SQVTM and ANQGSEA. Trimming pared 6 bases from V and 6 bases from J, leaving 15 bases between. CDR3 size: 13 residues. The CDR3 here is CSVQGQGGQPQHF. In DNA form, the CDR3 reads TGCAGCGTACAAGGGCAGGGTGGTCAGCCCCAGCATTTT.

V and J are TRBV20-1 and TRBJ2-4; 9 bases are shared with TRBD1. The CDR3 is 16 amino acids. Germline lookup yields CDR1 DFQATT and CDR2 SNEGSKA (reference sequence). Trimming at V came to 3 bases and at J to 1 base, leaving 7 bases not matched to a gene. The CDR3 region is CSASSTGGRAKNIQYF. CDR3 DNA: TGCAGTGCTAGTTCGACAGGGGGTCGGGCCAAAAACATTCAGTACTTC.